Listed here are 5 T cell receptor beta chains from one sample, sequenced in a study of blood T cell repertoires in COVID-19. Sequencing was performed with immunoSEQ multiplex PCR; in TCRdb, only in-frame clones are kept and a portion is missing. The sample shows about 52,000 clones, roughly 82% of them seen only once. Material: peripheral blood. These TCRs come from an elderly woman with acute or convalescent COVID-19.

This clone was detected only once. V and J are TRBV15 and TRBJ2-1; TRBD1 agrees at 8 bases. The V segment lost 0 bases and the J segment 3 bases; nucleotides outside the gene matches: 4. CDR3 length: 16 residues. Germline V gene sequence: CDR1 LNHNV, CDR2 YYDKDF (reference sequence). CDR3 nucleotides: TGTGCCACCAGCAGAGAGGGGACAGGAGTCTACAATGAGCAGTTCTTC. Amino acid sequence: CATSREGTGVYNEQFF.

The rearrangement uses TRBV11-3 and TRBJ2-1, with 8 bases aligning to TRBD2. The length of the CDR3 is 13 residues. In germline, CDR1 is SGHNT, CDR2 YENEEA. The V segment lost 4 bases and the J segment 6 bases; nucleotides outside the gene matches: 2. This CDR3 is CASSSGTSNEQFF. Here the CDR3 DNA reads TGTGCCAGCAGCTCCGGGACTAGCAATGAGCAGTTCTTC. The entire variable domain, with the rest obtained from reference TRBV11-3 and TRBJ2-1, is as follows: EAGVVQSPRYKIIEKKQPVAFWCNPISGHNTLYWYLQNLGQGPELLIRYENEEAVDDSQLPKDRFSAERLKGVDSTLKIQPAELGDSAVYLCASSSGTSNEQFFGPGTRLTVL.

The chain uses TRBV12-3 or TRBV12-4 and TRBJ2-5; D gene ambiguous. Trimming cost V 8 bases and J 7 bases, with 11 bases left between them. This CDR3 has 11 residues. CDR3 protein: CASSTSGTQYF. For the CDR3, the DNA is TGTGCCAGCTCAACTTCCGGGACCCAGTACTTC.

J is TRBJ2-1 and V is TRBV9; perhaps TRBD2 as D (7 bases). This CDR3 region has 14 residues. Germline V CDR1 and CDR2: SGDLS, YYNGEE. V lost 4 bases and J 7 bases, leaving 15 bases between the germline ends. This chain's CDR3 is CASSPRGALNEQFF. The CDR3 coding sequence is TGTGCCAGCAGCCCCCGGGGGGCTCTTAATGAGCAGTTCTTC.

V usage is TRBV5-4 and J usage is TRBJ2-5; weak D call: TRBD2 (6 bases). The germline CDR1 and CDR2 sequences are SGHNT and YYREEE (reference sequence). This CDR3 region has 14 residues. The ends were cut back, 1 base at V and 5 bases at J, with 12 bases in the middle. CDR3 sequence reads: CASSLFGGAETQYF. CDR3 in DNA: TGTGCCAGCAGCTTGTTCGGCGGGGCGGAGACCCAGTACTTC.